These T cell receptor beta chains were read from a single sample in a study of cytomegalovirus exposure and HLA in healthy donors. The table came from immunoSEQ multiplex PCR; TCRdb's copy has only in-frame clones and leaves some out. This table has 150,000 to 200,000 clones, about 80% appearing once. The sequenced sample consisted of PBMCs. The receptor set was obtained from a woman aged 45-65 years in good health and CMV-seropositive. The CDR3 runs from the conserved cysteine through the conserved F or W. D genes are given only for firm matches. Clone size is given for some rows only: seen once, a few or many times, or a class if the clone is expanded.

J,size,V,D,CDR3,DNA
TRBJ1-6,NA,TRBV11-2,NA,CASSWEGSGSPLHF,TGTGCCAGCAGCTGGGAGGGGTCGGGTTCACCCCTCCACTTT
TRBJ2-2,NA,TRBV6-1,TRBD2,CASSASGGTTGELFF,TGTGCCAGCAGCGCAAGCGGGGGAACCACCGGGGAGCTGTTTTTT
TRBJ2-2,few,TRBV29-1,TRBD2,CSVTPGGSGELFF,TGCAGCGTTACCCCGGGGGGGTCCGGGGAGCTGTTCTTT
TRBJ2-1,NA,TRBV12-5,NA,CASGLSGNNEQFF,TGTGCTAGTGGTTTGTCAGGGAACAATGAGCAGTTCTTC
TRBJ1-1,once,TRBV5-1,NA,CASSLQDNTEAFF,TGCGCCAGCAGCTTACAGGACAACACTGAAGCTTTCTTT
TRBJ1-2,NA,TRBV6-5,TRBD1,CASSYADRAYGYTF,TGTGCCAGCAGTTACGCCGACAGGGCCTATGGCTACACCTTC
TRBJ2-7,few,TRBV2,NA,CASKPLAGEQYF,TGTGCCAGCAAACCCCTGGCGGGGGAGCAGTACTTC
TRBJ2-3,NA,TRBV7-2,NA,CASSLVGAVTDTQYF,TGTGCCAGCAGCCTGGTTGGTGCGGTCACAGATACGCAGTATTTT
TRBJ1-5,NA,TRBV5-4,NA,CASSPGTSNQPQHF,TGTGCCAGCAGCCCCGGGACTTCAAATCAGCCCCAGCATTTT
TRBJ2-5,NA,TRBV9,TRBD2,CASSVGGLVKETQYF,TGTGCCAGCAGCGTAGGGGGACTAGTCAAAGAGACCCAGTACTTC
TRBJ2-7,NA,TRBV2,TRBD1,CASSGDSYEQYF,TGTGCCAGCAGTGGGGACAGCTACGAGCAGTACTTC
TRBJ1-1,NA,TRBV5-5,TRBD1,CASSKRQGTEAFF,TGTGCCAGCAGCAAGCGACAGGGCACTGAAGCTTTCTTT
TRBJ1-1,NA,TRBV4-1,TRBD1,CASSQPTGGAFF,TGCGCCAGCAGCCAACCGACAGGGGGAGCTTTCTTT
TRBJ1-1,NA,TRBV7-9,NA,CASSFDRDSEAFF,TGTGCCAGCAGCTTTGACAGAGACAGTGAAGCTTTCTTT
TRBJ2-3,once,TRBV11-2,NA,CASSLYGADTQYF,TGTGCCAGCAGCTTATACGGGGCAGATACGCAGTATTTT
TRBJ2-2,NA,TRBV29-1,TRBD2,CSVRGLAGSTGELFF,TGCAGCGTCCGGGGACTAGCGGGATCTACCGGGGAGCTGTTTTTT
TRBJ1-5,NA,TRBV5-6,NA,CASSFSADSNQPQHF,TGTGCCAGCAGCTTCTCGGCGGATAGCAATCAGCCCCAGCATTTT
TRBJ2-3,NA,TRBV5-4,TRBD2,CASSLLLAGYTDTQYF,TGTGCCAGCAGCTTGTTGCTAGCGGGGTACACAGATACGCAGTATTTT
TRBJ2-7,NA,TRBV27,NA,CASSLWGGSYEQYF,TGTGCCAGCAGTTTATGGGGCGGATCCTACGAGCAGTACTTC
TRBJ1-4,few,TRBV25-1,NA,CASSDTLGFGLFF,TGTGCCAGCAGTGACACCCTCGGGTTTGGGCTGTTTTTT
TRBJ2-3,NA,TRBV7-2,NA,CASSPSGTDTQYF,TGTGCCAGCAGCCCGTCAGGCACAGATACGCAGTATTTT
TRBJ1-5,few,TRBV4-1,NA,CASSQEGGNQPQHF,TGCGCCAGCAGCCAAGAGGGGGGAAATCAGCCCCAGCATTTT
TRBJ2-1,NA,TRBV7-3,TRBD2,CASSPGGSSYNEQFF,TGTGCCAGCAGCCCCGGGGGGAGCTCCTACAATGAGCAGTTCTTC
TRBJ2-1,once,TRBV30,TRBD2,CAWRQRGGPYNEQFF,TGTGCCTGGAGACAGCGGGGGGGCCCCTACAATGAGCAGTTCTTC
TRBJ2-7,NA,TRBV7-9,NA,CASSTQDSYEQYF,TGTGCCAGCAGCACCCAAGACAGCTACGAGCAGTACTTC
TRBJ2-3,NA,TRBV7-2,NA,CASSLGGYTDTQYF,TGTGCCAGCAGCTTAGGAGGTTACACAGATACGCAGTATTTT
TRBJ1-5,NA,TRBV6-6,TRBD1,CASSLGQFNQPQHF,TGTGCCAGCAGTCTGGGACAGTTCAATCAGCCCCAGCATTTT
TRBJ1-2,NA,TRBV10-2,NA,CASSEWEARDYGYTF,TGCGCCAGCAGTGAGTGGGAGGCAAGGGACTATGGCTACACCTTC
TRBJ2-2,NA,TRBV2,NA,CASSDRGHTGELFF,TGTGCCAGCAGTGACCGGGGTCACACCGGGGAGCTGTTTTTT
TRBJ2-3,NA,TRBV2,NA,CASSRTRSTDTQYF,TGTGCCAGCAGTAGGACTCGATCAACAGATACGCAGTATTTT
TRBJ1-5,NA,TRBV6-5,NA,CASGPNQPQHF,TGTGCCAGCGGCCCGAATCAGCCCCAGCATTTT
TRBJ1-1,NA,TRBV14,TRBD1,CASSPGQLELEAFF,TGTGCCAGCAGCCCGGGACAGCTGGAATTAGAAGCTTTCTTT
TRBJ2-2,NA,TRBV5-1,NA,CASSLAGDLTGELFF,TGCGCCAGCAGCTTGGCAGGGGATCTCACCGGGGAGCTGTTTTTT
TRBJ2-5,NA,TRBV28,TRBD1,CASHRGLETQYF,TGTGCCAGCCACAGGGGGCTGGAGACCCAGTACTTC
TRBJ2-1,NA,TRBV27,NA,CASSLWRTYNEQFF,TGTGCCAGCAGTTTATGGAGGACCTACAATGAGCAGTTCTTC
TRBJ2-5,NA,TRBV7-6,NA,CASSLIQGPGETQYF,TGTGCCAGCAGCTTAATTCAGGGGCCGGGAGAGACCCAGTACTTC